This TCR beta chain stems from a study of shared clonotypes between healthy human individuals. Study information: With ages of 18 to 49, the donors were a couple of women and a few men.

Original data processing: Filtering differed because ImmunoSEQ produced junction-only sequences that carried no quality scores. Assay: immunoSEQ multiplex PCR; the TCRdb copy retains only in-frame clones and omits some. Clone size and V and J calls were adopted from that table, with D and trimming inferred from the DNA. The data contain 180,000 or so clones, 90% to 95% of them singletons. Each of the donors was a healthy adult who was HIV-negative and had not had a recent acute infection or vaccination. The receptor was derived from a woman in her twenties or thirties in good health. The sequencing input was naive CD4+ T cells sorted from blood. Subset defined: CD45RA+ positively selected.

The CDR3, as DNA: TGCAGCGCTAGGCCACTAGCGGTCCTCAGCTCCTACAATGAGCAGTTCTTC. Translated: CSARPLAVLSSYNEQFF. The chain is built from TRBV29-1 and TRBJ2-1, with 8 bases that match TRBD2. V was clipped by 7 bases and J by 0 bases; unmatched bases: 14. CDR1 and CDR2 (germline): SQVTM, ANQGSEA. The CDR3 is made up of 17 amino acids.